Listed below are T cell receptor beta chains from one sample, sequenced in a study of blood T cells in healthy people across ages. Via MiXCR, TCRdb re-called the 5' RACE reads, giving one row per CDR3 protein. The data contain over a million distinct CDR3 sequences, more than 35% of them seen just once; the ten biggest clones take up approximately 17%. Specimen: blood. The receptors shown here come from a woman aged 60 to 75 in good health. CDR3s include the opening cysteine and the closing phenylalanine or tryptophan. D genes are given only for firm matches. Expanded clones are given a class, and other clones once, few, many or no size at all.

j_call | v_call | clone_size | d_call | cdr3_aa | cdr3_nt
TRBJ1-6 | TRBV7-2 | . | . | CASSFLVRGAPLHF | TGTGCCAGCAGCTTCCTCGTTAGGGGTGCACCCCTCCACTTT
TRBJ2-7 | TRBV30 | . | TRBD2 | CAWSPLAGGYEQYF | TGTGCCTGGAGCCCTTTGGCGGGAGGTTACGAGCAGTACTTC
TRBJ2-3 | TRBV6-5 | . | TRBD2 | CASSYSGGGRSTDTQYF | TGTGCCAGCAGTTACTCGGGGGGCGGGAGGAGCACAGATACGCAGTATTTT
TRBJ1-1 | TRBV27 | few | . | CASSSGRTEAFF | TGTGCCAGCAGTTCAGGGAGAACTGAAGCTTTCTTT
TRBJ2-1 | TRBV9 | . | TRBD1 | CASSDPGQGANEQFF | TGTGCCAGCAGTGATCCGGGACAGGGGGCCAATGAGCAGTTCTTC
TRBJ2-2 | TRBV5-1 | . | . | CASSLEGYHTNTGELFF | TGCGCCAGCAGCTTGGAGGGGTACCATACGAACACCGGGGAGCTGTTTTTT
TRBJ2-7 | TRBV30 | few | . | CAGTVTAWWGEQYF | TGTGCCGGCACCGTTACCGCCTGGTGGGGCGAGCAGTACTTC
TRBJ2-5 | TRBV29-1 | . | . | CSARSGGNEQYF | TGCAGCGCTCGGAGTGGCGGTAATGAGCAGTACTTC
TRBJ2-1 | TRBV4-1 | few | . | CASSHGADKNEQFF | TGCGCCAGCAGCCATGGGGCAGATAAAAATGAGCAGTTCTTC
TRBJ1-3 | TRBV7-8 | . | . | CASSLGGTGGNTIYF | TGTGCCAGCAGCTTAGGAGGAACGGGGGGAAACACCATATATTTT
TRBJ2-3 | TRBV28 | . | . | CASSPPTRFSDTRYF | TGTGCCAGCAGTCCTCCTACCCGCTTCTCAGATACGCGGTATTTT
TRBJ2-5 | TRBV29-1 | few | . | CSVSPQETQYF | TGCAGCGTTTCTCCACAAGAGACCCAGTACTTC
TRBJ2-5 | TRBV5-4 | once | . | CASSPTSQRETQYF | TGTGCCAGCAGCCCGACTAGTCAACGGGAGACCCAGTACTTC
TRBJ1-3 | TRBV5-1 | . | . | CARPRFSGNTIYF | TGCGCCAGGCCCCGGTTCTCTGGAAACACCATATATTTT
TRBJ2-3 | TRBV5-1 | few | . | CASSRTDSTDTQYF | TGCGCCAGCAGCCGGACAGATAGCACAGATACGCAGTATTTT
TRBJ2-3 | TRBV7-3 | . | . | CASSSRGSGSTDTQYF | TGTGCCAGCAGCTCGAGGGGGAGCGGTAGCACAGATACGCAGTATTTT
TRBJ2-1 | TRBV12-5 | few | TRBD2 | CASAGGLNEQFF | TGTGCTAGTGCGGGAGGTCTTAATGAGCAGTTCTTC
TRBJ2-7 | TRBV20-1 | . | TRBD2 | CSAIPGGPYEQYF | TGCAGTGCTATACCGGGGGGACCCTACGAGCAGTACTTC
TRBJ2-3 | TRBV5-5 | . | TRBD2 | CASSLLLAGVRTDTQYF | TGTGCCAGCAGCTTGCTCCTAGCGGGAGTACGCACAGATACGCAGTATTTT
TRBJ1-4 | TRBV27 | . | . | CASSVTVGLNNEKLFF | TGTGCCAGCAGTGTCACGGTCGGACTCAATAATGAAAAACTGTTTTTT
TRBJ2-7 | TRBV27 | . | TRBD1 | CASTPGTVPYEQYF | TGTGCCAGCACACCAGGGACAGTCCCCTACGAGCAGTACTTC
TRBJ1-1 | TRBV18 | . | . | CASSPPYTRAQHTEAFF | TGTGCCAGCTCACCACCCTATACACGGGCACAACACACTGAAGCTTTCTTT
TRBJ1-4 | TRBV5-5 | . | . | CASSRAGTTAEKLFF | TGTGCCAGCAGTCGAGCCGGGACAACGGCGGAAAAACTGTTTTTT
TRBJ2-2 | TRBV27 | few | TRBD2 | CASSLLAGAAGELFF | TGTGCCAGCAGCCTTCTAGCGGGAGCTGCTGGGGAGCTGTTTTTT
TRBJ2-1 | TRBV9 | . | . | CASSVQHGRAHEQFF | TGTGCCAGCAGCGTGCAGCACGGGAGAGCCCATGAGCAGTTCTTC
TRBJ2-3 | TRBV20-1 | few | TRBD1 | CSATETGGGTDTQYF | TGCAGTGCTACAGAGACAGGGGGCGGCACAGATACGCAGTATTTT
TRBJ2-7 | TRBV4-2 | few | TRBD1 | CAIRGGRGYDEQYF | TGTGCCATCCGCGGCGGCAGGGGGTACGACGAGCAGTACTTC
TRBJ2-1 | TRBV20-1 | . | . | CSAREPGPNRNEQFF | TGCAGTGCTAGAGAACCGGGACCTAATAGGAATGAGCAGTTCTTC
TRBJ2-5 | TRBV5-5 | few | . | CASSLYLGEQYF | TGTGCCAGCAGCCTCTACCTCGGAGAGCAGTACTTC
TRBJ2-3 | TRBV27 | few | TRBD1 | CASRGQGAAFTDTQYF | TGTGCCAGCAGGGGACAGGGGGCCGCATTCACAGATACGCAGTATTTT
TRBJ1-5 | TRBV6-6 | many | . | CASSSNQPQHF | TGTGCCAGTAGTAGCAATCAGCCCCAGCATTTT
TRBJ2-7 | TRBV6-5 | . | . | CASSANRNQYF | TGTGCCAGCAGTGCGAACAGGAACCAGTACTTC
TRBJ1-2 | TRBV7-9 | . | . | CASSYDSTPRGYTF | TGTGCCAGCAGCTACGACAGCACCCCGCGGGGCTACACCTTC
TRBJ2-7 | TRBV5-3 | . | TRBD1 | CARRHGTGGASYEQYF | TGTGCCAGAAGACACGGGACAGGGGGGGCGTCCTACGAGCAGTACTTC
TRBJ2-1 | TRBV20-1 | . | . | CSAAGTNNEQFF | TGCAGTGCTGCCGGGACCAACAATGAGCAGTTCTTC
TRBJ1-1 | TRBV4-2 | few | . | CASSQEKGQTATEAFF | TGTGCCAGCAGCCAAGAAAAAGGACAGACGGCCACTGAAGCTTTCTTT
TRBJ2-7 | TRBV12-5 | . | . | CASGPPGTQYYEQYF | TGTGCTAGTGGGCCCCCCGGGACGCAATACTACGAGCAGTACTTC
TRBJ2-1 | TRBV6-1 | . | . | CASSEAFSSYNEQFF | TGTGCCAGCAGTGAAGCCTTCTCATCCTACAATGAGCAGTTCTTC
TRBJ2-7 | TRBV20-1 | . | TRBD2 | CSATGTSGTREQYF | TGCAGTGCTACTGGGACTAGCGGTACACGGGAGCAGTACTTC
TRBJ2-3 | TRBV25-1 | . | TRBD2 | CASRGRIAGEDTQYF | TGTGCCAGCAGGGGCAGAATAGCGGGAGAAGATACGCAGTATTTT
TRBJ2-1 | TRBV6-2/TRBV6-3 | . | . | CASRRPEGSREQFF | TGTGCCAGCAGACGTCCGGAGGGATCTCGCGAGCAGTTCTTC
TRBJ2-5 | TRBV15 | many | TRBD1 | CATSREGTGQETQYF | TGTGCCACCAGCAGAGAAGGGACAGGTCAAGAGACCCAGTACTTC
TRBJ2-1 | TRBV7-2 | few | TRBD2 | CASTLAGGPKDEQFF | TGTGCCAGCACCTTAGCGGGAGGGCCTAAGGATGAGCAGTTCTTC
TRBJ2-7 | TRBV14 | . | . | CASSQGGAVSYEQYF | TGTGCCAGCAGCCAAGGAGGAGCGGTATCCTACGAGCAGTACTTC
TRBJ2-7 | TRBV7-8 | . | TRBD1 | CASSVAGTGISYEQYF | TGTGCCAGCAGCGTCGCCGGGACAGGGATCTCCTACGAGCAGTACTTC
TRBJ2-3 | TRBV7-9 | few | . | CASSFGGQADTQYF | TGTGCCAGCAGCTTCGGTGGCCAAGCAGATACGCAGTATTTT
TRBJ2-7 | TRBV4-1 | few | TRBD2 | CASSRTGTSSYEQYF | TGCGCCAGCAGCCGAACCGGGACTAGCAGCTACGAGCAGTACTTC
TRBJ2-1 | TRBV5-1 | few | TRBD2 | CASSLASGGRAENEQFF | TGCGCCAGCAGCTTGGCCTCCGGCGGGAGGGCAGAAAATGAGCAGTTCTTC
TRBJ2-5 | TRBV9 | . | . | CAISALGGETQYF | TGTGCCATCAGCGCCTTGGGTGGAGAGACCCAGTACTTC
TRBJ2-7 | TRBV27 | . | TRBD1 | CASTRRQGREQYF | TGTGCCAGCACTCGTAGACAGGGGCGCGAGCAGTACTTC
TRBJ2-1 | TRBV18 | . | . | CASSPPALGGSYNEQFF | TGTGCCAGCTCACCCCCAGCCTTAGGGGGCTCCTACAATGAGCAGTTCTTC
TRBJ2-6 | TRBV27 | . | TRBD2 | CASSLSLAGGFSGANVLTF | TGTGCCAGCAGTTTGTCTCTAGCGGGAGGCTTCTCTGGGGCCAACGTCCTGACTTTC
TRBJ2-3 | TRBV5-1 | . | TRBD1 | CASSWTGTTDTQYF | TGCGCCAGCAGCTGGACAGGAACCACAGATACGCAGTATTTT